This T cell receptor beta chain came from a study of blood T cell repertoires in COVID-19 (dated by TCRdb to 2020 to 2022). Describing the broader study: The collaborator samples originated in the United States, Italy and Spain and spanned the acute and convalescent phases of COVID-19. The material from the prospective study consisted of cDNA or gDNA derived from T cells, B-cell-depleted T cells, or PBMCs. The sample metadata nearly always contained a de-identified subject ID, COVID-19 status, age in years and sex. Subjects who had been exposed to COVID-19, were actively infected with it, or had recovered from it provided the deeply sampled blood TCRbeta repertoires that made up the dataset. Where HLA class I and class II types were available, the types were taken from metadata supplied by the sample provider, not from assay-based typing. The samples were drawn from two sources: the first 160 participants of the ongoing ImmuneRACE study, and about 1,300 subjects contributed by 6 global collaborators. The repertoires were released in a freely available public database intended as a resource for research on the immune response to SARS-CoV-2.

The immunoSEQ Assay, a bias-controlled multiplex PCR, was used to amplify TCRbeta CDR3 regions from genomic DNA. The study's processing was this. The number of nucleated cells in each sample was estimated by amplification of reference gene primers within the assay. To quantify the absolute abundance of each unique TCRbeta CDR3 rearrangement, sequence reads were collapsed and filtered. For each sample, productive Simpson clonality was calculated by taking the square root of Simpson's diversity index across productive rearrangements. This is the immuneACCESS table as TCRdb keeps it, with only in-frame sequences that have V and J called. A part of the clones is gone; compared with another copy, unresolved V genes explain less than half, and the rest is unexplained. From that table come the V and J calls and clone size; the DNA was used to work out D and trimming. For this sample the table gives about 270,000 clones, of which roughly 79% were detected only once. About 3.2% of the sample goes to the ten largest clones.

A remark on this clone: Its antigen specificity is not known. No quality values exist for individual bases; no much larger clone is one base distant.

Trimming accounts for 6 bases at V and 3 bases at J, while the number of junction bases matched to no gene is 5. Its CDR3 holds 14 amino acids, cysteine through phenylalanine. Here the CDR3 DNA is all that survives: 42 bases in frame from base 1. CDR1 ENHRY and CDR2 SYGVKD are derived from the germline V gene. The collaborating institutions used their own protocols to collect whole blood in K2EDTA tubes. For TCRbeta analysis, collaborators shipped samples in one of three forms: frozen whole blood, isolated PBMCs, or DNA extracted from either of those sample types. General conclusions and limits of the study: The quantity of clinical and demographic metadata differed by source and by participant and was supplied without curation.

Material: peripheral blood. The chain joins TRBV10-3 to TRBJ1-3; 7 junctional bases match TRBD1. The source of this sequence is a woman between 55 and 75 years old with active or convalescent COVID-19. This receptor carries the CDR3 CAISDGQVGNTIYF. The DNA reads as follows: TGTGCCATCAGCGACGGACAGGTTGGAAACACCATATATTTT.